One and the same sample provided the 5 T cell receptor beta chains below, sequenced in a study of T cells in Graves' hyperthyroidism and ophthalmopathy. The source material, RNA transcripts, was used to amplify TCR beta CDR3 regions. HTBI primers were employed in a first-round RT-PCR of the TCR CDR3. From the multiplex PCR reads, TCRdb called clonotypes with MiXCR, one entry per CDR3 protein. The sample consists of 300,000 to 500,000 distinct CDR3 sequences, 15% of them appearing once. Material for sequencing was blood. Every receptor here comes from a woman younger than 45 with Graves' hyperthyroidism.

This clonotype was seen only a few times. The rearrangement links TRBV6-1 to TRBJ2-7, with D possibly TRBD1 on 6 matching bases. The ends were cut back, 5 bases at V and 0 bases at J, with 20 bases in the middle. The CDR3 runs to 17 residues. CDR1 and CDR2 (germline): MNHNS, SASEGT. CDR3 residues: CASSPSPLQGASYEQYF. Written as DNA, the CDR3 is TGTGCCAGCAGTCCCAGCCCATTACAGGGAGCCTCCTACGAGCAGTACTTC.

Ten or more counts support this clonotype. The rearrangement uses TRBV12-3 or TRBV12-4 and TRBJ1-5; maybe TRBD1 (5 bases). The CDR3 spans 13 residues. V lost 6 bases and J 3 bases, leaving 9 bases between the germline ends. The CDR3 sequence: CASSRETNQPQHF. For the CDR3, the DNA is TGTGCCAGCAGCAGGGAAACCAATCAGCCCCAGCATTTT.

This clonotype was observed a few times. The gene calls are TRBV2 and TRBJ2-3, with 9 nucleotides matching TRBD2. With V trimmed by 7 bases and J by 0 bases, 5 bases remained unmatched. The germline V gene has CDR1 SNHLY and CDR2 FYNNEI. The length of the CDR3 is 15 residues. This CDR3 reads CASISSGASTDTQYF. For the CDR3, the DNA is TGTGCCAGCATATCTAGCGGGGCTAGCACAGATACGCAGTATTTT.

The rearrangement uses TRBV5-1 and TRBJ2-1, with D perhaps TRBD1 (6 bases). Trimming took 5 bases from V and 4 from J, leaving 19 bases between them. The CDR3 runs 16 residues. Per the germline V gene, CDR1 is SGHRS and CDR2 is YFSETQ. CDR3 sequence reads: CASSRLGGQSYNEQFF. The DNA for the CDR3 is TGCGCCAGCAGTCGCCTCGGAGGACAGTCTTACAATGAGCAGTTCTTC.

This clonotype was counted between two and nine times. The rearrangement uses TRBV7-9 and TRBJ1-2; D not certain. Germline CDR1 is SEHNR and CDR2 is FQNEAQ (reference sequence). The CDR3 consists of 14 residues. V was trimmed by 5 bases and J by 0 bases, leaving 10 bases between them. Here the CDR3 DNA reads TGTGCCAGCAGCGAAGCACTCGCTAACTATGGCTACACCTTC. Amino acid sequence: CASSEALANYGYTF. The full variable domain, its missing parts supplied by reference TRBV7-9 and TRBJ1-2, is DTGVSQNPRHKITKRGQNVTFRCDPISEHNRLYWYRQTLGQGPEFLTYFQNEAQLEKSRLLSDRFSAERPKGSFSTLEIQRTEQGDSAMYLCASSEALANYGYTFGSGTRLTVV.